Sequencing of this T cell receptor beta chain was carried out in a study of blood T cell repertoires in COVID-19. Overall study: Spain, Italy and the United States supplied samples that represented acute and convalescent COVID-19.

TCRdb's table, derived via immunoSEQ multiplex PCR, lists solely in-frame clones and lacks some. This sample has approximately 300,000 clones, with around 86% found just once. The CDR3 totals 15 residues. The V gene's germline CDR1 is SGHTA and CDR2 FQGNSA. The V segment lost 5 bases and the J segment 0 bases; nucleotides outside the gene matches: 5. The chain combines TRBV7-2 with TRBJ2-7; TRBD1 aligns across 9 bases. The sample comprised PBMCs or T cells enriched from blood (not recorded which). The sequence came from a man in his thirties or forties who had recovered from COVID-19. CDR3 nucleotides: TGTGCCAGCAGCCCCGGGACAGGGCGCTCCTACGAGCAGTACTTC. Encoded protein: CASSPGTGRSYEQYF.